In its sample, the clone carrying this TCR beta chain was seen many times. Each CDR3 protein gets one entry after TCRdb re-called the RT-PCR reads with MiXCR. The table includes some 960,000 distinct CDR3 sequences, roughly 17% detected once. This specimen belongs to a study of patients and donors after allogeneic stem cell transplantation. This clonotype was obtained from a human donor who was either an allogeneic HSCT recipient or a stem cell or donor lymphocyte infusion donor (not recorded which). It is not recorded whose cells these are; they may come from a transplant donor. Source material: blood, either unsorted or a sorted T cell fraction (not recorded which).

The CDR3 nucleotides are TGTGCCAGCAGCTCCCCGCCGGGCAATCAGCCCCAGCATTTT. Its translation is CASSSPPGNQPQHF. The V and J genes are TRBV7-9 and TRBJ1-5, with no clear D. Looked up from germline, CDR1 is SEHNR and CDR2 is FQNEAQ (reference sequence). The V end lost 4 bases, the J end lost 2 bases, and 9 bases lay between the germline ends. The CDR3 totals 14 residues. Based on the CDR3 plus reference TRBV7-9 and TRBJ1-5, the full variable domain is DTGVSQNPRHKITKRGQNVTFRCDPISEHNRLYWYRQTLGQGPEFLTYFQNEAQLEKSRLLSDRFSAERPKGSFSTLEIQRTEQGDSAMYLCASSSPPGNQPQHFGDGTRLSIL.